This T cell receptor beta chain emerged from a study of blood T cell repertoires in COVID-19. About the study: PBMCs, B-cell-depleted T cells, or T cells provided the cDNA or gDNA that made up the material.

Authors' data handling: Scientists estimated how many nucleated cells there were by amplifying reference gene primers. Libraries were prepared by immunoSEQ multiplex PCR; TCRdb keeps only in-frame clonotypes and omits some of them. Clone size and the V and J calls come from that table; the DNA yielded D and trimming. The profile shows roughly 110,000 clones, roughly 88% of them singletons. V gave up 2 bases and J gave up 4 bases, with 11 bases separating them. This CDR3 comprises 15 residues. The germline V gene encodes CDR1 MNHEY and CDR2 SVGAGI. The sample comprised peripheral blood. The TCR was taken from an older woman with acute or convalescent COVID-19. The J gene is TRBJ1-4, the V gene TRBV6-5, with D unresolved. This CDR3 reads CASSYGQILNEKLFF. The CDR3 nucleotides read TGTGCCAGCAGTTACGGGCAGATCCTTAATGAAAAACTGTTTTTT.